The entry below describes one TCR beta chain. This clone occurred a few times. It lacks a known antigen. No base quality values were provided; no much bigger clone lies one nucleotide off. The germline V gene provides CDR1 KGHDR and CDR2 SFDVKD. Including cysteine and phenylalanine, the CDR3 has 10 amino acids. Just CDR3 DNA is preserved here, 30 bases in frame from base 1. At the junction V is shortened by 9 bases and J by 8 bases, with 10 bases in between. The sample comes from a study of metastatic and nonmetastatic thyroid tumors (dated by TCRdb to about 2020). The study in broad terms: Repertoires from peripheral blood and from tumor or nodule tissue samples of malignant and benign thyroid patients were compared.

No treatment had been received by any patient before thyroid surgery. Using T-cell receptor beta sequencing, the study looked back at clinical samples from patients collected from about 2011 to 2018. The library came from PCR. The sequencer was an Illumina HiSeq 4000. High-throughput sequencing was used to profile the CDR3 region of the TCR beta-chain in every patient. Regarding the original processing steps: The researchers built a classifier to tell apart papillary thyroid cancer patients with distant metastasis, based on CDR3 differences among clinicopathological groups. The Shannon index was used to measure repertoire diversity, and the Morisita-Horn index was used to measure how similar tumor and blood repertoires were. Starting from the raw public reads, TCRdb applied fastp trimming at Q25, assembled clones with MiXCR and retained in-frame beta chains. TCRdb, not the authors, supplied the V and J calls. The sample records about 47,000 clones, around 25% of which are singletons. About 3.5% of the sample is in the top ten clones.

Overall study results and their limits: In both blood and tumor samples, malignant tumors were reported to have significantly higher TCR beta diversity than benign nodules.

This clonotype was obtained from a male donor with papillary thyroid cancer or a benign thyroid nodule (not recorded which). Some clones in this sample may be carry-over from other donors' samples. The sequenced sample consisted of blood. The chain uses TRBV24-1 and TRBJ2-7; the D gene cannot be named for sure. The bases read TGTGCCACCCGGGTAATCAAGCAGTACTTC. This sequence encodes CATRVIKQYF.